The next 9 T cell receptor beta chains were all read from a single sample in a study of graft-versus-host responses after intestinal transplantation. Antigens of these TCRs are unknown. TCRdb's copy holds only in-frame clones and misses some; the assay was immunoSEQ multiplex PCR. The table includes over 45,000 clones, about 94% detected once. The specimen was unstimulated CD4+ T cells sorted from spleen or lymph node cells, collected before transplant. The source is a human donor who was the organ donor for an intestinal transplant.

V gene TRBV7-2 combines with J gene TRBJ1-1; 7 bases fit TRBD1. The V gene end was trimmed by 6 bases and the J gene end by 0 bases; junction bases not matched to a gene: 4. CDR3 length equals 14 residues. The germline CDR1 and CDR2 sequences are SGHTA and FQGNSA. CDR3 sequence (DNA): TGTGCCAGCAGGAAGGGACAGCTGAACACTGAAGCTTTCTTT. Its protein is CASRKGQLNTEAFF. Combining the CDR3 with reference TRBV7-2 and TRBJ1-1 gives the whole variable domain GAGVSQSPSNKVTEKGKDVELRCDPISGHTALYWYRQSLGQGLEFLIYFQGNSAPDKSGLPSDRFSAERTGGSVSTLTIQRTQQEDSAVYLCASRKGQLNTEAFFGQGTRLTVV.

The chain carries TRBV5-4 and TRBJ2-5; 8 bases fit TRBD1. Germline assignment: CDR1 SGHNT and CDR2 YYREEE (reference sequence). Losses at the gene ends were 4 bases for V and 2 bases for J; bases not matched to a gene: 7. This CDR3 spans 15 amino acids. The CDR3 sequence is CASSAIQGGQETQYF. Written as DNA, the CDR3 is TGTGCCAGCAGCGCCATACAGGGGGGACAAGAGACCCAGTACTTC.

V gene TRBV21-1 combines with J gene TRBJ1-3; the table gives TRBD1 as D, unverified against the DNA. TRBV21-1 is a listed pseudogene. The CDR3 has 14 amino acids. Here the CDR3 DNA reads TGTGCCAGCAGCAGGGGGCCAAGGGGAAACACCATATATTTT. Its translation: CASSRGPRGNTIYF.

CDR3 residues: CASSADLNTEAFF. The CDR3 region has the DNA TGTGCCAGCAGCGCGGACCTGAACACTGAAGCTTTCTTT. The rearrangement joins TRBV7-6 to TRBJ1-1, with no clear D. This CDR3 region has 13 residues. The V gene's germline CDR1 is SGHVS and CDR2 FNYEAQ. With 5 bases removed from V and 0 bases from J, the gap between germline ends came to 7 bases. Complete variable domain (other parts from reference TRBV7-6 and TRBJ1-1): GAGVSQSPRYKVTKRGQDVALRCDPISGHVSLYWYRQALGQGPEFLTYFNYEAQQDKSGLPNDRFSAERPEGSISTLTIQRTEQRDSAMYRCASSADLNTEAFFGQGTRLTVV.

The chain is built from TRBV18 and TRBJ2-5; 9 nucleotides align to TRBD1. The trim removed 5 bases at V and 2 bases at J, leaving 9 bases unmatched. This CDR3 comprises 16 residues. Germline V gives CDR1 KGHSH, CDR2 LQKENI. The CDR3 nucleotides read TGTGCCAGCTCAACCCAGACAGGGGGGACGCAAGAGACCCAGTACTTC. Its protein is CASSTQTGGTQETQYF.

Worth noting for this clone: The sample has other DNA sequences that encode this CDR3 too. The chain couples TRBV27 to TRBJ2-1; TRBD2 agrees at 14 bases. The V and J ends lost 2 bases and 6 bases, in that order; junction bases with no gene match: 3. This CDR3 comprises 16 residues. Germline lookup yields CDR1 MNHEY and CDR2 SMNVEV (reference sequence). The chain's CDR3 is CASSLRLAGGLNEQFF. The DNA of the CDR3 is TGTGCCAGCAGTTTACGACTAGCGGGGGGGCTCAATGAGCAGTTCTTC.

The J gene is TRBJ1-2, the V gene TRBV5-5; D possibly corresponds to TRBD1 (6 bases). The germline V gene encodes CDR1 SGHKS and CDR2 YYEKEE (reference sequence). The CDR3 totals 14 residues. Trimming cost V 1 base and J 4 bases, with 11 bases left between them. The CDR3 nucleotides read TGTGCCAGCAGCTTGAAACAGGGCCCCTATGGCTACACCTTC. Protein: CASSLKQGPYGYTF. The full variable domain, completed using reference TRBV5-5 and TRBJ1-2, is DAGVTQSPTHLIKTRGQQVTLRCSPISGHKSVSWYQQVLGQGPQFIFQYYEKEERGRGNFPDRFSARQFPNYSSELNVNALLLGDSALYLCASSLKQGPYGYTFGSGTRLTVV.

This chain uses TRBV6-1 with TRBJ2-7, with D unresolved. V lost 4 bases, J lost 2 bases, and 15 bases lay in between. The length of the CDR3 is 15 residues. Germline V gives CDR1 MNHNS, CDR2 SASEGT. DNA for the CDR3: TGTGCCAGCAGTGTCCCGTGGCCCTTACCCTACGAGCAGTACTTC. Translating gives CASSVPWPLPYEQYF.

The rearrangement links TRBV9 to TRBJ1-3; TRBD1 is a possible D gene (5 bases). V lost 0 bases and J 0 bases, leaving 19 bases between the germline ends. The length of the CDR3 is 19 residues. Germline assignment: CDR1 SGDLS and CDR2 YYNGEE. DNA for the CDR3: TGTGCCAGCAGCGTAGGGGGCAGAGTTGGGCGGACCTCTGGAAACACCATATATTTT. Residues: CASSVGGRVGRTSGNTIYF.